These 8 T cell receptor beta chains came from one sample sequenced in a study of response to subunit inactivated influenza vaccine. TCRdb itself ran the RT-PCR reads through MiXCR, one entry per CDR3 protein. Found here are 400,000 to 550,000 distinct CDR3 sequences, about 25% of them singletons; the top ten hold approximately 2%. Sequenced here: CD4+ T cells sorted from PBMCs, sampled around 5 days after vaccination. The origin of the receptors is a man aged 50 or older who received an inactivated influenza vaccine.

CDR3 sequence (DNA): TGTGCCAGCGGACGAGGGGGGGACTATGGCTACACCTTC. It is translated as CASGRGGDYGYTF. This rearrangement joins TRBV7-9 to TRBJ1-2; tentatively, D is TRBD1 (6 bases). V was clipped by 8 bases and J by 3 bases, with 13 bases between them. This CDR3 is built from 13 residues. Per germline, CDR1 SEHNR and CDR2 FQNEAQ (reference sequence).

CDR3 sequence (DNA): TGTGCCAGCAGTTTAAAAATGGGGGCGGTGGTCTACGAGCAGTACTTC. It translates to CASSLKMGAVVYEQYF. This chain joins TRBV27 and TRBJ2-7, with D perhaps matching TRBD1 (6 bases). The germline V gene encodes CDR1 MNHEY and CDR2 SMNVEV (reference sequence). This CDR3 is built from 16 residues. Trimming pared 2 bases from V and 3 bases from J, leaving 17 bases between.

The chain is built from TRBV11-2 and TRBJ2-5, with TRBD2 matching over 14 bases. The V gene's germline CDR1 is SGHAT and CDR2 FQNNGV. The J segment lost 4 bases and the V segment lost 0 bases, leaving 4 bases of the junction unmatched. The CDR3 loop spans 17 amino acids. Here the CDR3 reads CASSLDIGTSGRETQYF. CDR3 nucleotides: TGTGCCAGCAGCTTAGATATCGGGACTAGCGGGAGAGAGACCCAGTACTTC.

V and J are TRBV7-2 and TRBJ1-1, with D tentatively TRBD1 (5 bases). From germline, CDR1 is SGHTA and CDR2 FQGNSA. This CDR3 spans 17 amino acids. V gave up 1 base and J gave up 7 bases, with 22 bases separating them. The CDR3 DNA is TGTGCCAGCAGCTTAGTCCTAACAGCCACAGGCGGATATGAAGCTTTCTTT. Its protein is CASSLVLTATGGYEAFF.

This clonotype showed up just a few times. The gene calls are TRBV20-1 and TRBJ2-5; 7 bases map to TRBD2. This CDR3 has 12 amino acids. With V trimmed by 6 bases and J by 3 bases, 4 bases remained unmatched. Germline V gene lookup returns CDR1 DFQATT and CDR2 SNEGSKA (reference sequence). CDR3 nucleotides: TGCAGTGCAAGCCGGGGGGAAGAGACCCAGTACTTC. Encoded protein: CSASRGEETQYF.

The V call is TRBV9, the J call TRBJ1-2; no reliable D call. Trimming took off 1 base at V and 3 bases at J, with 7 bases between the two ends. Germline loops: CDR1 SGDLS, CDR2 YYNGEE. The length of the CDR3 is 13 residues. CDR3 sequence (DNA): TGTGCCAGCAGCGTACGGCCGGACTATGGCTACACCTTC. Translating gives CASSVRPDYGYTF.

J is TRBJ2-7 and V is TRBV19; 12 bases map to TRBD2. CDR3 length: 17 residues. Germline lookup yields CDR1 LNHDA and CDR2 SQIVND (reference sequence). V trimming: 4 bases; J trimming: 1 base; junction bases outside the gene matches: 8. CDR3 sequence reads: CASSTYLGLAGSYEQYF. The CDR3 DNA reads TGTGCCAGTAGTACTTATCTCGGACTAGCGGGGTCCTACGAGCAGTACTTC.

The CDR3 region is CASSQVPYGYTF. DNA of the CDR3: TGTGCCAGCAGCCAAGTACCTTATGGCTACACCTTC. J is TRBJ1-2 and V is TRBV14; D is undetermined. This CDR3 region has 12 residues. Per germline, CDR1 SGHDN and CDR2 FVKESK. V lost 1 base and J 5 bases, leaving 5 bases between the germline ends.